This T cell receptor beta chain was sequenced for a study of CD8+ T cells in alopecia areata. Study results and limitations: Relative to normal scalp, lesional scalp, especially alopecia totalis/universalis, showed higher clonality.

Sequencing used cDNA as its template, made by extracting RNA and reverse transcribing it. Data came from immunoSEQ multiplex PCR; TCRdb stores just in-frame clones and leaves some out. Of 30,000 to 40,000 clones listed, approximately 54% are singletons. CD4+ cells from a handful of patients underwent sorting into CD25+CD127- cells. A word on this clone: Its antigen is as yet unknown.

CDR1 and CDR2 from the germline V gene are SGHRS and YFSETQ. With V trimmed by 5 bases and J by 1 base, 6 bases remained unmatched. CDR3 size: 15 residues. This receptor was identified in a human donor with alopecia areata. Material: CD4+ Tregs sorted from blood. This chain connects TRBV5-1 to TRBJ2-3; 8 bases align to TRBD1. CDR3 region: CASSSLGQGTDTQYF. In nucleotides, the CDR3 is TGCGCCAGCAGTTCACTGGGACAGGGCACAGATACGCAGTATTTT.